This entry features one T cell receptor beta chain sequence. In this sample, this clone turned up once. Its binding antigen is unknown. One base away there is no much larger clone; base qualities are not given. Collaborating institutions collected whole blood in K2EDTA tubes following their own protocols. For TCRbeta analysis, collaborators shipped samples as frozen whole blood, isolated PBMCs, or DNA extracted from either of those sample types. The data were obtained in a study of blood T cell repertoires in COVID-19 (dated by TCRdb to about 2020). In the study overall: The collaborator samples originated in the United States, Italy and Spain and spanned the acute and convalescent phases of COVID-19. The dataset comprised deeply sampled blood TCRbeta repertoires from subjects exposed to, actively infected with, or recovered from COVID-19. HLA class I and class II types, where available, came from metadata supplied by the sample provider rather than from assay-based typing. The sample metadata nearly always contained a de-identified subject ID, COVID-19 status, age in years and sex. A freely available public database, intended as a resource for researchers studying the immune response to SARS-CoV-2, is where the repertoires were released. The prospective study material was composed of cDNA or gDNA derived from T cells, B-cell-depleted T cells, or PBMCs. The samples were drawn from the first 160 participants of the ongoing ImmuneRACE study and from over 950 subjects provided by 6 global collaborators. Here is what the overall study found, with its caveats: Clinical and demographic metadata were provided uncurated, with the amount varying by source and participant.

The immunoSEQ Assay, a bias-controlled multiplex PCR, was used to amplify TCRbeta CDR3 regions from genomic DNA. The authors' analysis ran thus. Within the assay, amplification of reference gene primers was used to estimate how many nucleated cells each sample contained. To quantify the absolute abundance of each unique TCRbeta CDR3 rearrangement, sequence reads were collapsed and filtered. For each sample, productive Simpson clonality was calculated by taking the square root of Simpson's diversity index across productive rearrangements. Here the immuneACCESS table is served through TCRdb, limited to in-frame sequences with V and J called. Missing clones are a known gap in these copies; in checked studies unresolved V genes cover under half, and the rest lacks a known reason. V and J calls plus clone size are reproduced from that table; the DNA served to infer D and trimming. Present in this sample are 170,000 or so clones, 80% to 90% of which were seen just once. 8% to 10% of the sample lies in the top ten.

From the germline V gene, CDR1 is SNHLY and CDR2 is FYNNEI. The CDR3 covers 13 residues, taking in both the cysteine and the phenylalanine. The DNA shown is the 39-base CDR3, in frame from base 1. The junction shows trimming of 5 bases on V and 1 base on J, plus 8 bases between the germline ends. The sequencing sample was made of peripheral blood. The sequence was collected from a man aged 50 or older with active or convalescent COVID-19. The chain is made from TRBV2 and TRBJ1-1, with the D gene not clear enough to name. This receptor has the CDR3 CASSTTANTEAFF. The base sequence is TGTGCCAGCAGTACCACAGCGAACACTGAAGCTTTCTTT.